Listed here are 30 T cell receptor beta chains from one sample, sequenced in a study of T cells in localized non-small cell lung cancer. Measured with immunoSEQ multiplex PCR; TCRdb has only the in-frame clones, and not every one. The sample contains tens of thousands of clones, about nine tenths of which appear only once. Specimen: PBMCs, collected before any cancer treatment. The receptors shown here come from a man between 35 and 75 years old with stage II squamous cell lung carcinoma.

The CDR3 is CASSPGQVQMNTEAFF. The CDR3 DNA is TGTGCCAGCTCACCAGGACAGGTACAAATGAACACTGAAGCTTTCTTT. This rearrangement joins TRBV18 to TRBJ1-1, with 7 nucleotides matching TRBD1. V was clipped by 2 bases and J by 0 bases; unmatched bases: 6. Germline CDR1 reads KGHSH; CDR2 reads LQKENI. The CDR3 loop spans 16 amino acids. The full variable domain, completed using reference TRBV18 and TRBJ1-1, is NAGVMQNPRHLVRRRGQEARLRCSPMKGHSHVYWYRQLPEEGLKFMVYLQKENIIDESGMPKERFSAEFPKEGPSILRIQQVVRGDSAAYFCASSPGQVQMNTEAFFGQGTRLTVV.

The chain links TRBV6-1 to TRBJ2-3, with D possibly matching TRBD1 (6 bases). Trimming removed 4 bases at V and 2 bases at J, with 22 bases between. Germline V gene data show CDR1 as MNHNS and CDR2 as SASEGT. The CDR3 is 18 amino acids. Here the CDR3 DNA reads TGTGCCAGCAGTGCCCTGGGGCTCTCAGGGGAGACCACAGATACGCAGTATTTT. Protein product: CASSALGLSGETTDTQYF.

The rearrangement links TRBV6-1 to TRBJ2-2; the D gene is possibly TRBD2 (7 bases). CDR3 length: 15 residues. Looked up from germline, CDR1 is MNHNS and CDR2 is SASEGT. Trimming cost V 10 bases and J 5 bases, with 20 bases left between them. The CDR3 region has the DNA TGTGCCACGTTGAGGGGGGGCGCCCGAACCGGGGAGCTGTTTTTT. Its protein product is CATLRGGARTGELFF.

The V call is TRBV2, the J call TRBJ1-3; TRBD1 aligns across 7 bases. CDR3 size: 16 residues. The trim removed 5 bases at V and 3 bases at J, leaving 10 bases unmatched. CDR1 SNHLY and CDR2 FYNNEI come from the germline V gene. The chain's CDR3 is CASSRDRVDVGNTIYF. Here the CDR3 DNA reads TGTGCCAGCAGTAGAGACAGGGTCGACGTTGGAAACACCATATATTTT.

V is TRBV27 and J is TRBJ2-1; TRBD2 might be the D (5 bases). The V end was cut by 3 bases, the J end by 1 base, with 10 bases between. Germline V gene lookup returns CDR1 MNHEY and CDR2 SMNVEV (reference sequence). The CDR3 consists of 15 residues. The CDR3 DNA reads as TGTGCCAGCAGTTTCGAGGGTGGGTCCTACAATGAGCAGTTCTTC. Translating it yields CASSFEGGSYNEQFF.

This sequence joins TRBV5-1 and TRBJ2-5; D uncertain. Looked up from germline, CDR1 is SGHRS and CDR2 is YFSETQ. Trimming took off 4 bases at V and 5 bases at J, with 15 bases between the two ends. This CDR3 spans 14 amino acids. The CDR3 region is CASSLGARVETQYF. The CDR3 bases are TGCGCCAGCAGCCTGGGTGCGCGAGTGGAGACCCAGTACTTC.

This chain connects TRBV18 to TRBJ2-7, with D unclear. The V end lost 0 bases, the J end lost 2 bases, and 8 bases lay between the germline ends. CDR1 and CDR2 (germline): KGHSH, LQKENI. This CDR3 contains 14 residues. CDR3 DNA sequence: TGTGCCAGCTCACCACCGGCAGGTACCTACGAGCAGTACTTC. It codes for CASSPPAGTYEQYF.

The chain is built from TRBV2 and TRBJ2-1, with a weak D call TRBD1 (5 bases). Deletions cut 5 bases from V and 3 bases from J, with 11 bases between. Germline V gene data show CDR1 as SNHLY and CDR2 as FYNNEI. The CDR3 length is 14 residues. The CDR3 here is CASSQRGYYNEQFF. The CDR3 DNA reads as TGTGCCAGCAGTCAAAGGGGTTACTACAATGAGCAGTTCTTC. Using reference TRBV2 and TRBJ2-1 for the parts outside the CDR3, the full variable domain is EPEVTQTPSHQVTQMGQEVILRCVPISNHLYFYWYRQILGQKVEFLVSFYNNEISEKSEIFDDQFSVERPDGSNFTLKIRSTKLEDSAMYFCASSQRGYYNEQFFGPGTRLTVL.

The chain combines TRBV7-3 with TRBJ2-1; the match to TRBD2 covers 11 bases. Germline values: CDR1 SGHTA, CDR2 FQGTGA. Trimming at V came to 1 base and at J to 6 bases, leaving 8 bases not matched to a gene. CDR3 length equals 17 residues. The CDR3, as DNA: TGTGCCAGCAGCTTAATAAGGGCTAGCGGGAGGCCCAATGAGCAGTTCTTC. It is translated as CASSLIRASGRPNEQFF.

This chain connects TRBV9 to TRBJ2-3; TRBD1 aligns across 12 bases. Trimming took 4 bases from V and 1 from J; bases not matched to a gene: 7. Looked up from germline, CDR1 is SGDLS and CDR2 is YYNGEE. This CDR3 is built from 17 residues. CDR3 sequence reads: CASSPGQGAGGTDTQYF. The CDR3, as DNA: TGTGCCAGCAGCCCGGGACAGGGGGCTGGTGGCACAGATACGCAGTATTTT.

CDR3 in amino acids: CAWSSWGSGNEQFF. CDR3 nucleotides: TGTGCCTGGAGTAGTTGGGGGAGCGGCAATGAGCAGTTCTTC. V and J are TRBV30 and TRBJ2-1; possibly TRBD1 or TRBD2 for D (5 bases each). Trimming stripped 2 bases from V and 6 bases from J, with 14 bases between. The CDR3 is 14 residues long. CDR1 is GTSNPN, CDR2 SVGIG, per germline (reference sequence). The complete variable domain, with remaining parts taken from reference TRBV30 and TRBJ2-1, reads SQTIHQWPATLVQPVGSPLSLECTVEGTSNPNLYWYRQAAGRGLQLLFYSVGIGQISSEVPQNLSASRPQDRQFILSSKKLLLSDSGFYLCAWSSWGSGNEQFFGPGTRLTVL.

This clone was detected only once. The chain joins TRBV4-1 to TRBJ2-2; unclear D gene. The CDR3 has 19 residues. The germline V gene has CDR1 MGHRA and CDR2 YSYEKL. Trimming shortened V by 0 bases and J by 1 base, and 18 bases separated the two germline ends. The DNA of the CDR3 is TGCGCCAGCAGCCAAGATGGTCTTTTAGGGTGGGGGAACACCGGGGAGCTGTTTTTT. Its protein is CASSQDGLLGWGNTGELFF.

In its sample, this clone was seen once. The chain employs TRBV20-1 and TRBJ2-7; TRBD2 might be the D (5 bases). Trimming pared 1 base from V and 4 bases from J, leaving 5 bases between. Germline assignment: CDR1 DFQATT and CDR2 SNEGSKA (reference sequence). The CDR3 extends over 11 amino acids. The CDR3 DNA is TGCAGTGCTAGAGCGGGGTACGAGCAGTACTTC. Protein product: CSARAGYEQYF.

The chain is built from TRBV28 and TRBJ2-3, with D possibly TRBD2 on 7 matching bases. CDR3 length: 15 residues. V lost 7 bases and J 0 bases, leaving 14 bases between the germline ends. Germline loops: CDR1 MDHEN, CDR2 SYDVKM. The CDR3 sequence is CASKRSGTSTDTQYF. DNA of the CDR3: TGTGCCAGCAAAAGAAGCGGGACAAGCACAGATACGCAGTATTTT.

This CDR3 reads CASSLSGSPYNEQFF. The CDR3 nucleotides are TGTGCCAGTAGTCTTAGCGGAAGTCCCTACAATGAGCAGTTCTTC. The J gene is TRBJ2-1, the V gene TRBV19; D possibly corresponds to TRBD2 (6 bases). CDR1 and CDR2 from the germline V gene are LNHDA and SQIVND (reference sequence). The ends were cut back, 5 bases at V and 2 bases at J, with 13 bases in the middle. The CDR3 runs 15 residues.

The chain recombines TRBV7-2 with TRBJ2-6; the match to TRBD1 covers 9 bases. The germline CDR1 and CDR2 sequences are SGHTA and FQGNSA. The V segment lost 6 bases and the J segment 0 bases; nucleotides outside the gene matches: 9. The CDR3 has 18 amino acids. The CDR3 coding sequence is TGTGCCAGCAGTTCACAGGGGGCACGTATCTCTGGGGCCAACGTCCTGACTTTC. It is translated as CASSSQGARISGANVLTF.

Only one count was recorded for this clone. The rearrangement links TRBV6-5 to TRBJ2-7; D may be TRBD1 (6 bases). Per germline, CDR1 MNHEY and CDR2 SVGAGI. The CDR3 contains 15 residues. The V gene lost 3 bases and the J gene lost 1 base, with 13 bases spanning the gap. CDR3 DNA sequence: TGTGCCAGCAGTTATAGGGTCAGGGGTTCCTACGAGCAGTACTTC. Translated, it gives CASSYRVRGSYEQYF.

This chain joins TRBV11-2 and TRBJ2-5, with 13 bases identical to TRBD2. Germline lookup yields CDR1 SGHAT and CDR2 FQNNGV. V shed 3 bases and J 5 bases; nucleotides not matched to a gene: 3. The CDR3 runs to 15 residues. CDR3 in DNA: TGTGCCAGCAGCTTTGGGACTAGCGGGGTCGAGACCCAGTACTTC. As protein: CASSFGTSGVETQYF.

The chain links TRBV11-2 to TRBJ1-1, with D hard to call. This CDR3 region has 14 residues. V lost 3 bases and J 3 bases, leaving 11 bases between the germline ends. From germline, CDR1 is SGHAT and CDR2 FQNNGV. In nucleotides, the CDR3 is TGTGCCAGCAGCTTGTCAGGAATGTACACTGAAGCTTTCTTT. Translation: CASSLSGMYTEAFF.

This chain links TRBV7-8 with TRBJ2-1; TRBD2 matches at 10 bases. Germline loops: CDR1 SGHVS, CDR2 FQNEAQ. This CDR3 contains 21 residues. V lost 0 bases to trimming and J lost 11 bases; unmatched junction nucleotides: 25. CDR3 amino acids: CASSLARGLLTSGRAGSKQFF. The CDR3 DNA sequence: TGTGCCAGCAGCTTAGCGCGGGGCCTCCTTACGAGCGGGAGGGCCGGTTCTAAGCAGTTCTTC. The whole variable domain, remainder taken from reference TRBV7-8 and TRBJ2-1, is GAGVSQSPRYKVAKRGQDVALRCDPISGHVSLFWYQQALGQGPEFLTYFQNEAQLDKSGLPSDRFFAERPEGSVSTLKIQRTQQEDSAVYLCASSLARGLLTSGRAGSKQFFGPGTRLTVL.

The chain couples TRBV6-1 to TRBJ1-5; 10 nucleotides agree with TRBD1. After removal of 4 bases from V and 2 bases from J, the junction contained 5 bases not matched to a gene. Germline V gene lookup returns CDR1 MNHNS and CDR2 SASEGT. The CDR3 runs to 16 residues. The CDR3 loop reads CASSALGTGGNQPQHF. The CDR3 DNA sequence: TGTGCCAGCAGTGCTCTTGGGACAGGGGGCAATCAGCCCCAGCATTTT.

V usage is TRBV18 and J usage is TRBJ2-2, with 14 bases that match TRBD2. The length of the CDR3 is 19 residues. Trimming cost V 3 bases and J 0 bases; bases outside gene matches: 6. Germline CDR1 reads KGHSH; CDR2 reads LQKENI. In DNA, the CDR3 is TGTGCCAGCTCACCGTCGGGACTAGCGGGAGTTTCGAACACCGGGGAGCTGTTTTTT. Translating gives CASSPSGLAGVSNTGELFF.

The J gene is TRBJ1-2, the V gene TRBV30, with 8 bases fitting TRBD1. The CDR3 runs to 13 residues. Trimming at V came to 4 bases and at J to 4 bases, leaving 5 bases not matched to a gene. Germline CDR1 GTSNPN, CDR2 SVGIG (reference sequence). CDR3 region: CAWNRDRPYGYTF. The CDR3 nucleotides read TGTGCCTGGAACCGGGACAGGCCCTATGGCTACACCTTC. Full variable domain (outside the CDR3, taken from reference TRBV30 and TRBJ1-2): SQTIHQWPATLVQPVGSPLSLECTVEGTSNPNLYWYRQAAGRGLQLLFYSVGIGQISSEVPQNLSASRPQDRQFILSSKKLLLSDSGFYLCAWNRDRPYGYTFGSGTRLTVV.

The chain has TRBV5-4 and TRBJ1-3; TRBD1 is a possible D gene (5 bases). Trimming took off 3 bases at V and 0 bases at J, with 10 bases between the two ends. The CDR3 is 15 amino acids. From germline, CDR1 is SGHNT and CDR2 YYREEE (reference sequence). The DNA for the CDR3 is TGTGCCAGCAGCTCTGAGACAGACTCTGGAAACACCATATATTTT. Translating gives CASSSETDSGNTIYF.

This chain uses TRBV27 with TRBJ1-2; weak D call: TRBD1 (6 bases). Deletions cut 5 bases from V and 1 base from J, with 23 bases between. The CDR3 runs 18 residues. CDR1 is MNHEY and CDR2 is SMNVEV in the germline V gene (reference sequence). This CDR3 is CASSLLGGAQRDNYGYTF. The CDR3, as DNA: TGTGCCAGCAGTCTCCTGGGGGGGGCTCAGAGGGATAACTATGGCTACACCTTC.

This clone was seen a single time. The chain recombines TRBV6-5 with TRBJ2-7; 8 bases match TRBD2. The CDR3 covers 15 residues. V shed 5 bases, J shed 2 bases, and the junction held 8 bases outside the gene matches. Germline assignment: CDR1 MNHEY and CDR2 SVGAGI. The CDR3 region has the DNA TGTGCCAGCAGTCTAACTAGCGGTTATCCCTACGAGCAGTACTTC. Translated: CASSLTSGYPYEQYF.

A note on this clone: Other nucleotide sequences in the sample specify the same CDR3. This chain's CDR3 is CASSLGDQPQHF. In DNA, the CDR3 is TGTGCCAGCAGCTTAGGGGATCAGCCCCAGCATTTT. This sequence joins TRBV5-6 and TRBJ1-5; a possible D gene is TRBD1 (5 bases). The CDR3 length is 12 residues. Germline CDR1 and CDR2: SGHDT and YYEEEE. Trimming stripped 2 bases from V and 5 bases from J, with 5 bases between.

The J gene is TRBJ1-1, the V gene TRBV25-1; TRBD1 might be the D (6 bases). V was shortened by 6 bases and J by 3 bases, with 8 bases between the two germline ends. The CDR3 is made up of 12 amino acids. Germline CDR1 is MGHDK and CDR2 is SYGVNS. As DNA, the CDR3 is TGTGCCAGCAGAGGGGGGTACACTGAAGCTTTCTTT. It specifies CASRGGYTEAFF.

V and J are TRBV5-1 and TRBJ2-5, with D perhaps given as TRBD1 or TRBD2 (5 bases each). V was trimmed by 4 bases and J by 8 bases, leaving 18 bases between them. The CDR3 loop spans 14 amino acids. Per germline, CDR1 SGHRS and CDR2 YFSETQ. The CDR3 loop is CASSKGPGGLTQYF. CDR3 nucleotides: TGCGCCAGCAGCAAGGGACCCGGTGGGCTAACCCAGTACTTC.

This CDR3 is CASTPGQGAYEQYF. The CDR3 DNA follows: TGTGCCAGCACTCCGGGACAGGGGGCCTACGAGCAGTACTTC. The chain combines TRBV6-1 with TRBJ2-7; the match to TRBD1 covers 11 bases. V trimming: 7 bases; J trimming: 2 bases; junction bases outside the gene matches: 4. Germline CDR1 and CDR2: MNHNS and SASEGT. This CDR3 spans 14 amino acids.